The 19 T cell receptor beta chains reported below all come from one sample, sequenced in a study of CD8+ T cells in alopecia areata. Extracted RNA was reverse transcribed into cDNA, the sequencing template. This table comes from immunoSEQ multiplex PCR, and its TCRdb copy is limited to in-frame clones, with some not included. This table has 170,000 or so clones, about 48% appearing once. As for treatment: oral pan-JAK inhibitor, 5-10 mg twice daily. The sample was CD8+ T cells sorted from blood, taken at week 24, from a patient treated with tofacitinib. The receptors stem from a human donor with alopecia areata.

As DNA, the CDR3 is TGTGCCAGTCGACTGGGACTAGCGCTTGGCACAGATACGCAGTATTTT. It yields the protein CASRLGLALGTDTQYF. V usage is TRBV2 and J usage is TRBJ2-3; 10 bases fit TRBD2. The CDR3 has 16 amino acids. Germline V gives CDR1 SNHLY, CDR2 FYNNEI. Trimming at V came to 9 bases and at J to 1 base, leaving 10 bases not matched to a gene. Drawing the rest from reference TRBV2 and TRBJ2-3, the complete variable domain is EPEVTQTPSHQVTQMGQEVILRCVPISNHLYFYWYRQILGQKVEFLVSFYNNEISEKSEIFDDQFSVERPDGSNFTLKIRSTKLEDSAMYFCASRLGLALGTDTQYFGPGTRLTVL.

The sample holds a few counts of this clone. V usage is TRBV5-1 and J usage is TRBJ2-7, with 9 bases aligning to TRBD1. The CDR3 totals 15 residues. Germline CDR1 and CDR2: SGHRS and YFSETQ. Germline trimming cut 0 bases from V and 3 bases from J; bases unmatched to any gene: 4. The CDR3 here is CASSLGDREIYEQYF. CDR3 nucleotides: TGCGCCAGCAGCTTGGGGGACAGGGAGATCTACGAGCAGTACTTC.

The V and J genes are TRBV9 and TRBJ2-2; unclear D gene. Germline-derived CDR1 and CDR2 are SGDLS and YYNGEE. V was shortened by 4 bases and J by 6 bases, with 7 bases between the two germline ends. The CDR3 is made up of 12 amino acids. In DNA, the CDR3 is TGTGCCAGCAGCACAGCCCCCGGGGAGCTGTTTTTT. Amino acids: CASSTAPGELFF.

This chain uses TRBV15 with TRBJ2-3; TRBD2 aligns across 7 bases. V was pared by 0 bases and J by 2 bases, with 8 bases of the junction left unmatched. The CDR3 runs to 17 residues. Germline values: CDR1 LNHNV, CDR2 YYDKDF (reference sequence). The CDR3 nucleotides read TGTGCCACCAGCAGAGAAAGGGGCGCGGGGGACACAGATACGCAGTATTTT. Protein: CATSRERGAGDTDTQYF. Drawing the rest from reference TRBV15 and TRBJ2-3, the complete variable domain is DAMVIQNPRYQVTQFGKPVTLSCSQTLNHNVMYWYQQKSSQAPKLLFHYYDKDFNNEADTPDNFQSRRPNTSFCFLDIRSPGLGDTAMYLCATSRERGAGDTDTQYFGPGTRLTVL.

J is TRBJ1-5 and V is TRBV6-5; 7 nucleotides match TRBD1. Germline V gene data show CDR1 as MNHEY and CDR2 as SVGAGI. Trimming at V came to 6 bases and at J to 6 bases, leaving 2 bases not matched to a gene. CDR3 size: 12 residues. The CDR3 DNA reads as TGTGCCAGCAGCTCAGGGGGTCAGCCCCAGCATTTT. Its protein is CASSSGGQPQHF.

This clone has just a few counts. The chain employs TRBV29-1 and TRBJ1-2; D gene uncertain. The CDR3 runs 14 residues. V gave up 1 base and J gave up 0 bases, with 9 bases separating them. CDR1 is SQVTM, CDR2 ANQGSEA, per germline. CDR3 protein: CSVEGPNANYGYTF. The CDR3 DNA sequence: TGCAGCGTTGAAGGACCGAATGCTAACTATGGCTACACCTTC.

V gene TRBV27 combines with J gene TRBJ1-5, with D uncertain. Germline CDR1 MNHEY, CDR2 SMNVEV (reference sequence). With 5 bases removed from V and 4 bases from J, the gap between germline ends came to 15 bases. The length of the CDR3 is 15 residues. CDR3: CASSQFEGTNQPQHF. As DNA, the CDR3 is TGTGCCAGCAGTCAATTTGAGGGAACGAATCAGCCCCAGCATTTT.

This clone has only a few counts. Other DNA sequences in the sample encode the same CDR3. The chain has TRBV29-1 and TRBJ2-2; D ambiguous. Trimming cost V 3 bases and J 7 bases, with 6 bases left between them. Germline V gene sequence: CDR1 SQVTM, CDR2 ANQGSEA. CDR3 length: 11 residues. This CDR3 is CSVEVGGELFF. DNA for the CDR3: TGCAGCGTTGAGGTGGGCGGGGAGCTGTTTTTT.

The chain employs TRBV13 and TRBJ1-2; tentatively, D is TRBD1 (5 bases). Trimming stripped 5 bases from V and 6 bases from J, with 13 bases between. The CDR3 is made up of 13 amino acids. Per germline, CDR1 PRHDT and CDR2 FYEKMQ (reference sequence). CDR3 protein: CASSTRGAHGYTF. DNA of the CDR3: TGTGCCAGCAGCACCCGTGGGGCTCATGGCTACACCTTC.

The V gene is TRBV27, the J gene TRBJ1-1; the D gene is possibly TRBD1 (5 bases). The germline V gene encodes CDR1 MNHEY and CDR2 SMNVEV (reference sequence). Deletions cut 9 bases from V and 6 bases from J, with 11 bases between. This CDR3 region has 11 residues. CDR3 in DNA: TGTGCCAGTTACGGGGGTGCTGAAGCTTTCTTT. Translated: CASYGGAEAFF.

The gene calls are TRBV25-1 and TRBJ1-2; D is undetermined. The CDR3 is made up of 12 amino acids. CDR1 is MGHDK, CDR2 SYGVNS, per germline. V gave up 8 bases and J gave up 6 bases, with 13 bases separating them. The CDR3 spells CASADGVHGYTF. In DNA, the CDR3 is TGTGCCAGCGCAGATGGGGTTCATGGCTACACCTTC.

This chain joins TRBV30 and TRBJ2-7, with TRBD1 as a possible D gene (5 bases). The CDR3 loop spans 12 amino acids. V dropped 4 bases and J dropped 3 bases, with 10 bases sitting between them. Looked up from germline, CDR1 is GTSNPN and CDR2 is SVGIG (reference sequence). This chain's CDR3 is CAWNPTGYEQYF. CDR3 bases: TGTGCCTGGAATCCTACAGGCTACGAGCAGTACTTC.

This clone was counted only a few times. The rearrangement uses TRBV9 and TRBJ2-4, with D perhaps TRBD1 or TRBD2 (6 bases each). The germline V gene encodes CDR1 SGDLS and CDR2 YYNGEE. Trimming shortened V by 3 bases and J by 10 bases, and 20 bases separated the two germline ends. The CDR3 spans 15 residues. This chain's CDR3 is CASSAGEEPLRIQYF. DNA of the CDR3: TGTGCCAGCAGCGCAGGGGAGGAACCCTTGCGGATTCAGTACTTC.

In the case of this clone: The junction departs from the called germline gene at one end, perhaps through a read error. The rearrangement links TRBV11-2 to TRBJ2-3; D uncertain. Germline-derived CDR1 and CDR2 are SGHAT and FQNNGV. This CDR3 comprises 14 residues. CDR3 in DNA: TGTGCCAGCAGCCTAGATGTCCCTGGGGATACGCAGTATTTT. Amino acid sequence: CASSLDVPGDTQYF.

This clone was picked up a small number of times. The chain joins TRBV2 to TRBJ1-6, with D unresolved. The CDR3 is 13 residues long. CDR1 SNHLY and CDR2 FYNNEI come from the germline V gene. V was trimmed by 8 bases and J by 8 bases, leaving 13 bases between them. The CDR3 bases are TGTGCCAGCCGGCGGGGATTTGATTCACCCCTCCACTTT. Its translation: CASRRGFDSPLHF.

This clone has just a few counts. The J gene is TRBJ2-1, the V gene TRBV28; 11 nucleotides match TRBD1. Trimming removed 4 bases from V and 7 bases from J; junction bases left unmatched: 3. The CDR3 loop spans 14 amino acids. Per germline, CDR1 MDHEN and CDR2 SYDVKM. The CDR3 DNA reads as TGTGCCAGCAGTTGGACAGGGGGCTGGAATGAGCAGTTCTTC. Amino acid sequence: CASSWTGGWNEQFF.

The J gene is TRBJ2-1, the V gene TRBV4-1; 7 positions agree with TRBD2. Trimming cost V 5 bases and J 3 bases; bases outside gene matches: 1. The CDR3 is 13 residues long. Germline CDR1 is MGHRA and CDR2 is YSYEKL. The CDR3: CASSGGDYNEQFF. CDR3 DNA sequence: TGCGCCAGCAGCGGGGGGGACTACAATGAGCAGTTCTTC.

The chain combines TRBV27 with TRBJ2-2; 10 bases agree with TRBD2. The CDR3 extends over 16 amino acids. The V gene end was trimmed by 5 bases and the J gene end by 2 bases; junction bases not matched to a gene: 5. The germline gives CDR1 MNHEY, CDR2 SMNVEV (reference sequence). CDR3 DNA: TGTGCCAGCAGTCAATTAGCGGGGGGCAACACCGGGGAGCTGTTTTTT. Translating gives CASSQLAGGNTGELFF.

V is TRBV29-1 and J is TRBJ1-1, with a possible D match to TRBD1 (5 bases). CDR3 length: 12 amino acids. V lost 7 bases, J lost 4 bases, and 13 bases lay in between. Per germline, CDR1 SQVTM and CDR2 ANQGSEA. CDR3 nucleotides: TGCAGCGCACAGTGGGGGAGCACTGAAGCTTTCTTT. This gives the protein CSAQWGSTEAFF.